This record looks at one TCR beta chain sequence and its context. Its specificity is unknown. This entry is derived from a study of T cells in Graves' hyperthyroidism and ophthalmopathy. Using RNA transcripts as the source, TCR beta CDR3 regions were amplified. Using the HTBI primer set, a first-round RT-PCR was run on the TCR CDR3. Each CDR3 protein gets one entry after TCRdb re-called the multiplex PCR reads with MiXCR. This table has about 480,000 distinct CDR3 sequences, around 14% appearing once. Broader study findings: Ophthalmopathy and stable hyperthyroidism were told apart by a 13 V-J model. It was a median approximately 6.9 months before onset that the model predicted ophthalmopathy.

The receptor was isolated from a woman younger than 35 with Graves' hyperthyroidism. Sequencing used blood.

CDR3 nucleotide sequence: TGTGCCAGCACCCCCTGGAGGGGCAGAGAGGACTACACCTTC. This sequence encodes CASTPWRGREDYTF. The chain combines TRBV5-8 with TRBJ1-2; TRBD1 is a possible D gene (5 bases). The CDR3 covers 14 residues. Germline V CDR1 and CDR2: SGHTS, YDEGEE. The V end was cut by 6 bases, the J end by 10 bases, with 22 bases between.